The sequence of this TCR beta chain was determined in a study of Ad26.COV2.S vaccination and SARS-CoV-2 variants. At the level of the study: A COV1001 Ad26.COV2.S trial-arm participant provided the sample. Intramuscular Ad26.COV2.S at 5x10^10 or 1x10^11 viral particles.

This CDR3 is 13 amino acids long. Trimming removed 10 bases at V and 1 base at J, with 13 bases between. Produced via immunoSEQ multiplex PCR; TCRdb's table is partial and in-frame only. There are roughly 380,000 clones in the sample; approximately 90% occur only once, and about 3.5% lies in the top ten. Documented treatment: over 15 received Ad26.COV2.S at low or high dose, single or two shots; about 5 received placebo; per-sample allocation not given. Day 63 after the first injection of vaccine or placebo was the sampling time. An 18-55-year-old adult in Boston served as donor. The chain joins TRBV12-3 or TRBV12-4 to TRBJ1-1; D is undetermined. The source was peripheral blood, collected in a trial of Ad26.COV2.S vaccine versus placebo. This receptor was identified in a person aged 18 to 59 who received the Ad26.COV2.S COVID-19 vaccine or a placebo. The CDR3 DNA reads TGTGCCACCTCGACCTCTCAGAACACTGAAGCTTTCTTT. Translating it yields CATSTSQNTEAFF.